The present entry profiles one T cell receptor beta chain with its context. Antigen specificity is unknown. Trimming took 1 base from V and 7 from J, leaving 11 bases between them. Germline loops: CDR1 LNHNV, CDR2 YYDKDF (reference sequence). The length of the CDR3 is 14 residues. Sequencing used immunoSEQ v3. Sequencing depth was 1.9 million or so read pairs for survey level, roughly 5-6 million for deep. Using immunoSEQ multiplex PCR, the repertoire was profiled, and TCRdb retains in-frame clones only, with some absent. This table holds around 100,000 clones, under 70% found once. This specimen comes from a study of TIL therapy for anti-PD-1-resistant metastatic lung cancer. At the level of the study: Tumors carried a median roughly 1.6 non-synonymous mutations per megabase.

Time point defined: pre-treatment sample, taken before nivolumab and TIL therapy. The tumor samples were excised metastases, mostly pleural nodules or supraclavicular lymph nodes. Study-wide findings and caveats: Many TIL product clones were absent from baseline tumor, suggesting clonal contraction. Compared with baseline intratumoral T cells, expanded TIL cultures were more clonal and less diverse (roughly 6.5% vs 31%).

The rearrangement links TRBV15 to TRBJ2-1; D uncertain. This clonotype was sampled from a person between 25 and 80 years old with non-small cell lung cancer. The sample was tumor tissue, taken at baseline. CDR3 sequence: CATSRVGGVNEQFF. The CDR3 bases are TGTGCCACCAGCAGAGTAGGTGGAGTGAATGAGCAGTTCTTC.